A single sample gave rise to the 10 T cell receptor beta chains below, sequenced in a study of blood T cell repertoires in COVID-19 (dated by TCRdb to the early 2020s). Library preparation was by the immunoSEQ multiplex PCR assay. In TCRdb, the immuneACCESS table is reduced to in-frame sequences with V and J assigned. These tables do not hold every clone; where another copy was compared, an unresolved V gene accounts for under half, and the others remain unexplained. Recorded for this sample are about 170,000 clones; more than 70% of them occurred a single time. Over 2% of the sample comes from the top ten. The sequencing input was peripheral blood. The receptors derive from a man aged 50 or older who had recovered from COVID-19.

This clone was counted once. The chain combines TRBV7-2 with TRBJ2-2; D possibly corresponds to TRBD2 (5 bases). The ends were cut back, 1 base at V and 8 bases at J, with 14 bases in the middle. CDR1 is SGHTA and CDR2 is FQGNSA in the germline V gene. This CDR3 comprises 15 residues. Here the CDR3 reads CASSLGETRMGELFF. DNA for the CDR3: TGTGCCAGCAGCTTAGGGGAAACTAGGATGGGGGAGCTGTTTTTT. The variable domain in full, with the rest retrieved from reference TRBV7-2 and TRBJ2-2, is GAGVSQSPSNKVTEKGKDVELRCDPISGHTALYWYRQSLGQGLEFLIYFQGNSAPDKSGLPSDRFSAERTGGSVSTLTIQRTQQEDSAVYLCASSLGETRMGELFFGEGSRLTVL.

This clone was seen once. This chain joins TRBV28 and TRBJ1-1; no clear D gene. The germline V gene has CDR1 MDHEN and CDR2 SYDVKM. This CDR3 contains 13 residues. Trimming pared 5 bases from V and 0 bases from J, leaving 7 bases between. The CDR3: CASSAPVNTEAFF. Here the CDR3 DNA reads TGTGCCAGCAGTGCCCCGGTGAACACTGAAGCTTTCTTT.

The chain couples TRBV11-2 to TRBJ1-1; tentative D call: TRBD1 (6 bases). Germline CDR1 SGHAT, CDR2 FQNNGV. Trimming took off 5 bases at V and 4 bases at J, with 17 bases between the two ends. This CDR3 region has 15 residues. In nucleotides, the CDR3 is TGTGCCAGCAGCGCACGGGGGGGGCAGGGCACTGAAGCTTTCTTT. Its protein product is CASSARGGQGTEAFF.

The chain combines TRBV9 with TRBJ2-3; 16 bases match TRBD2. V was clipped by 0 bases and J by 1 base; unmatched bases: 5. This CDR3 is built from 19 residues. Germline assignment: CDR1 SGDLS and CDR2 YYNGEE. The chain's CDR3 is CASSVGGTSGGAGTDTQYF. The CDR3 DNA reads TGTGCCAGCAGCGTAGGCGGGACTAGCGGGGGGGCTGGCACAGATACGCAGTATTTT.

V usage is TRBV27 and J usage is TRBJ2-7; D not certain. This CDR3 is 15 amino acids long. V lost 8 bases and J 2 bases, leaving 19 bases between the germline ends. Germline values: CDR1 MNHEY, CDR2 SMNVEV (reference sequence). CDR3: CASHSRPSRAYEQYF. The CDR3 DNA reads TGTGCCAGCCATTCCCGACCGAGCCGGGCCTACGAGCAGTACTTC.

The chain recombines TRBV7-2 with TRBJ2-1; D might be TRBD2 (5 bases). Trimming left V 1 base short and J 2 bases short, with 12 bases between. In germline, CDR1 is SGHTA, CDR2 FQGNSA. CDR3 length equals 16 residues. DNA for the CDR3: TGTGCCAGCAGCTTAGTCGGGAACCTAGCCTACAATGAGCAGTTCTTC. Its translation: CASSLVGNLAYNEQFF.

The rearrangement joins TRBV7-2 to TRBJ1-5, with 11 bases matching TRBD1. Germline-derived CDR1 and CDR2 are SGHTA and FQGNSA. J was trimmed by 7 bases and V by 5 bases; bases with no gene match: 7. CDR3 size: 15 residues. CDR3 in amino acids: CASSVGQGARQPQHF. Written as DNA, the CDR3 is TGTGCCAGCAGCGTCGGACAGGGGGCGCGGCAGCCCCAGCATTTT. The whole variable domain, remainder taken from reference TRBV7-2 and TRBJ1-5, is GAGVSQSPSNKVTEKGKDVELRCDPISGHTALYWYRQSLGQGLEFLIYFQGNSAPDKSGLPSDRFSAERTGGSVSTLTIQRTQQEDSAVYLCASSVGQGARQPQHFGDGTRLSIL.

CDR3 loop: CASRKGVTDTQYF. CDR3 coding DNA: TGTGCCAGCAGAAAAGGGGTGACAGATACGCAGTATTTT. This chain connects TRBV7-3 to TRBJ2-3, with D maybe TRBD1 (5 bases). This CDR3 is 13 amino acids long. CDR1 and CDR2 from the germline V gene are SGHTA and FQGTGA. Trimming stripped 6 bases from V and 3 bases from J, with 10 bases between.

The chain joins TRBV7-2 to TRBJ1-2; TRBD1 is a possible D gene (6 bases). This CDR3 spans 15 amino acids. V gave up 4 bases and J gave up 5 bases, with 17 bases separating them. CDR1 is SGHTA, CDR2 FQGNSA, per germline. The CDR3 region has the DNA TGTGCCAGCAGCTCTCAGACAGGTTCCTTATATGGCTACACCTTC. This encodes CASSSQTGSLYGYTF.

The V gene is TRBV27, the J gene TRBJ2-3; the D is unclear. CDR3 size: 13 residues. Trimming removed 3 bases from V and 3 bases from J, with 7 bases in between. Germline lookup yields CDR1 MNHEY and CDR2 SMNVEV (reference sequence). CDR3 loop: CASSFQTTDTQYF. The DNA of the CDR3 is TGTGCCAGCAGTTTTCAGACAACAGATACGCAGTATTTT.